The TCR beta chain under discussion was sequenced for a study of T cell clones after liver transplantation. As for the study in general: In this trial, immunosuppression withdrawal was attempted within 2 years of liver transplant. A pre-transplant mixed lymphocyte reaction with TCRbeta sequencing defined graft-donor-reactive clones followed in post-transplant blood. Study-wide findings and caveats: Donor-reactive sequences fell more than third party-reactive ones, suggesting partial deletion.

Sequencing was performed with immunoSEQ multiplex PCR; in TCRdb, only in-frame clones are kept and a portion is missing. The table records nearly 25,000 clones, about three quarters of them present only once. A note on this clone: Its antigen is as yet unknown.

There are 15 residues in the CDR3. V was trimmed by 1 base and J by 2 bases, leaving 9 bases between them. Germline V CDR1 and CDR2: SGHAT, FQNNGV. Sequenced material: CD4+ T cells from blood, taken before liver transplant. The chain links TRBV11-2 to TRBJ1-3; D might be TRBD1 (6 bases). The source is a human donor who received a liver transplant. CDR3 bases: TGTGCCAGCAGCTTAGTTGGGGGCGCTGGAAACACCATATATTTT. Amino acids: CASSLVGGAGNTIYF.